This T cell receptor beta chain was sequenced during a study of human thymus T cells. Overall study results and limits: Repertoires from thymus and blood appeared to show biased V and J gene usage. Related research found strongly overlapping thymic repertoires in unrelated individuals.

This table comes from immunoSEQ multiplex PCR, and its TCRdb copy is limited to in-frame clones, with some not included. The sample shows about 130,000 clones, around 94% of them seen only once. Thymus tissue for the work was resected from patients undergoing corrective heart surgery. CDR3 length: 13 amino acids. Germline CDR1 and CDR2: SNHLY and FYNNEI. The V end lost 7 bases, the J end lost 4 bases, and 13 bases lay between the germline ends. A note on this clone: Its antigen is currently unknown.

Sample: thymus tissue. This sequence was found in a boy in the first two years of life with a congenital heart defect but otherwise immunologically healthy. This rearrangement joins TRBV2 to TRBJ2-5; D might be TRBD1 or TRBD2, each matching 5 bases. CDR3: CASIYTGLETQYF. The CDR3 DNA sequence: TGTGCCAGCATCTACACGGGGCTAGAGACCCAGTACTTC.